This T cell receptor beta chain was recorded in a study of HIV-infected patients and healthy controls. In TCRdb, the 5' RACE reads were re-called with MiXCR into one record per CDR3 protein. This sample has around 62,000 distinct CDR3 sequences, with 15% to 20% found just once. CDR1 is SGHTA, CDR2 FQGNSA, per germline. This CDR3 spans 14 amino acids. V was clipped by 2 bases and J by 7 bases, with 11 bases between them. The clonotype originates from a human donor in good health. The sequencing sample was made of CD4+ T cells from blood. The J gene is TRBJ1-4, the V gene TRBV7-2; no clear D gene. CDR3 loop: CASSLSSTGEKLFF. In DNA form, the CDR3 reads TGTGCCAGCAGCTTAAGCTCCACCGGTGAAAAACTGTTTTTT.